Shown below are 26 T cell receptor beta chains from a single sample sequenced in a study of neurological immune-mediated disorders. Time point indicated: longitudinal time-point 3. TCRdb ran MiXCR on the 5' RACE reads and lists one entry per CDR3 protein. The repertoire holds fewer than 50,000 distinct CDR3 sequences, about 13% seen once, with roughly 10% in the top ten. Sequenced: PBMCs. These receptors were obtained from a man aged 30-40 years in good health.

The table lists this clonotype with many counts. The CDR3: CSARDRKKGQTPGELFF. The CDR3 DNA reads TGCAGTGCTAGAGATCGGAAGAAGGGACAAACTCCAGGGGAGCTGTTTTTT. The chain combines TRBV20-1 with TRBJ2-2, with D possibly TRBD1 on 6 matching bases. This CDR3 has 17 amino acids. Deletions cut 0 bases from V and 8 bases from J, with 22 bases between. CDR1 DFQATT and CDR2 SNEGSKA come from the germline V gene (reference sequence).

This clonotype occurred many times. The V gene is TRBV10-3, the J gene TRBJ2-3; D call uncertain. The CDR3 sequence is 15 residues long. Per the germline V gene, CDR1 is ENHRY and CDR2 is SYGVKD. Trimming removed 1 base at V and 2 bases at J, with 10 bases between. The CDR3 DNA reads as TGTGCCATCAGTGAGTGGACGCTTACCACAGATACGCAGTATTTT. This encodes CAISEWTLTTDTQYF.

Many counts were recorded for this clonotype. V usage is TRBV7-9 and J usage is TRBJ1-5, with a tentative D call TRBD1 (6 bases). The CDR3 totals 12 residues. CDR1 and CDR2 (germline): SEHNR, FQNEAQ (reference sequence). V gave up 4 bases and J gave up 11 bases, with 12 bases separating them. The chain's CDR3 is CASSSPRQAQHF. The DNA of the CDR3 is TGTGCCAGCAGCTCCCCCCGACAGGCCCAGCATTTT.

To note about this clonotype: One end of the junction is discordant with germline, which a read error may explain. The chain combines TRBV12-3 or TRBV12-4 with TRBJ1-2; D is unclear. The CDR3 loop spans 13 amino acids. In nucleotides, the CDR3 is TGTGCCTGCAGTTTTGGTACCATCTATGGCTACACCTTC. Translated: CACSFGTIYGYTF.

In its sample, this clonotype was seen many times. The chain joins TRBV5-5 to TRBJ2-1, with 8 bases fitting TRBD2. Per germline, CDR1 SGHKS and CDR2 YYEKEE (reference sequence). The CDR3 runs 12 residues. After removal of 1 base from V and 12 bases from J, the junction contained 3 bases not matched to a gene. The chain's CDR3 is CASSLIAGGQFF. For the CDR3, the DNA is TGTGCCAGCAGCTTGATTGCGGGAGGGCAGTTCTTC. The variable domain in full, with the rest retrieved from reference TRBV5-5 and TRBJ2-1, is DAGVTQSPTHLIKTRGQQVTLRCSPISGHKSVSWYQQVLGQGPQFIFQYYEKEERGRGNFPDRFSARQFPNYSSELNVNALLLGDSALYLCASSLIAGGQFFGPGTRLTVL.

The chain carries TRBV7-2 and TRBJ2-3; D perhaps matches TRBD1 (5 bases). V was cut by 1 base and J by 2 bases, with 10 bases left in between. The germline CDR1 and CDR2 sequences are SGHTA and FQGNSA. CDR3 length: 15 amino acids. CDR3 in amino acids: CASSLGTPYTDTQYF. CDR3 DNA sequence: TGTGCCAGCAGCTTAGGGACACCCTACACAGATACGCAGTATTTT.

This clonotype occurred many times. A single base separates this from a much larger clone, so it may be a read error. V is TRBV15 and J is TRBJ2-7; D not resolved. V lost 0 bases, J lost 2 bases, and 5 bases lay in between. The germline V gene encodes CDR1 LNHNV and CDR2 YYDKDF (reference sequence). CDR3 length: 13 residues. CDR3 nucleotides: TGTGCCACCAGCAGAGATCTTGCCTACGAGCAGTACTTC. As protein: CATSRDLAYEQYF.

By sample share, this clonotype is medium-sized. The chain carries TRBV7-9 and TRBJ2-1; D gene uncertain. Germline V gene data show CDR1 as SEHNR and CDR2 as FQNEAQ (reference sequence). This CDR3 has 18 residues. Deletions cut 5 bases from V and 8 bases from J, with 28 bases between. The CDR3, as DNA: TGTGCCAGCAGCCTGTGGGTAGTGAGGAATTTTTCCTTCGATGAGCAGTTCTTC. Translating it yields CASSLWVVRNFSFDEQFF.

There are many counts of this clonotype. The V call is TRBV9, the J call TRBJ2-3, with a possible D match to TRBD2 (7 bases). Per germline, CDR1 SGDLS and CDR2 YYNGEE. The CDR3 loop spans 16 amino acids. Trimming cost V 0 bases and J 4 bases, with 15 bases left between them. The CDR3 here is CASSVEEWGGADTQYF. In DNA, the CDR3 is TGTGCCAGCAGCGTAGAGGAATGGGGGGGCGCAGATACGCAGTATTTT.

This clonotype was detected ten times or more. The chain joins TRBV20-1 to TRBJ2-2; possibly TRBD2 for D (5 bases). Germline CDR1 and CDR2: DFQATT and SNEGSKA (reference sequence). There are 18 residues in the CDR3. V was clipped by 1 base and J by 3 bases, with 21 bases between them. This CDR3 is CSARGNEGRGAYTGELFF. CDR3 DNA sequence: TGCAGTGCTAGAGGGAACGAGGGCCGGGGTGCGTACACCGGGGAGCTGTTTTTT.

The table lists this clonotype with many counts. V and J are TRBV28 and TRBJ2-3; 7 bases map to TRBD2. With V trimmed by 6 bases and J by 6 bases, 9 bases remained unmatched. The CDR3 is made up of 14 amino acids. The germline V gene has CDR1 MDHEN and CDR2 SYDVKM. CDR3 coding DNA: TGTGCCAGCAGCCCCGGGACTACGGGGGATACGCAGTATTTT. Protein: CASSPGTTGDTQYF.

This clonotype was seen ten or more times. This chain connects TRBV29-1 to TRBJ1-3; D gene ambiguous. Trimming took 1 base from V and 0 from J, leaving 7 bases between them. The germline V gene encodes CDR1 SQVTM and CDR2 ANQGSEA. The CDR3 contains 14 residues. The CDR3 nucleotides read TGCAGCGTTGAAGGGCTCCTCTCTGGAAACACCATATATTTT. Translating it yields CSVEGLLSGNTIYF.

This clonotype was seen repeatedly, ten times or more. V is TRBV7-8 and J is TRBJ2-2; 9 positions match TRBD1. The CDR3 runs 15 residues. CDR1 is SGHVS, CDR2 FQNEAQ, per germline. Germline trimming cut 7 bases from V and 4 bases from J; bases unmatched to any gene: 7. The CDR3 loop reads CASTTGTGSTGELFF. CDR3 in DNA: TGTGCCAGCACAACCGGGACAGGGAGCACCGGGGAGCTGTTTTTT.

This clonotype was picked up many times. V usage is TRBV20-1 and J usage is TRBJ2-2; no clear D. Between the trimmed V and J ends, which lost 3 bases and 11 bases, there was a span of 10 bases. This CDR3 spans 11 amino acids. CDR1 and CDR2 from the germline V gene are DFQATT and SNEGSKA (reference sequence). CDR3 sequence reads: CSASWPPELFF. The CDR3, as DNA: TGCAGTGCTAGTTGGCCTCCCGAGCTGTTTTTT.

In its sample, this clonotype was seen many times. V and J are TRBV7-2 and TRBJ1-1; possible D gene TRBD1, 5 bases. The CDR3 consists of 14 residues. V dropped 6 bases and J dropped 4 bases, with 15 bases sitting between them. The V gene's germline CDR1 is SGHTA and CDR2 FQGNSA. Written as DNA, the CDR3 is TGTGCCAGCAGTTCCCAGGGCGGCGCCACTGAAGCTTTCTTT. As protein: CASSSQGGATEAFF.

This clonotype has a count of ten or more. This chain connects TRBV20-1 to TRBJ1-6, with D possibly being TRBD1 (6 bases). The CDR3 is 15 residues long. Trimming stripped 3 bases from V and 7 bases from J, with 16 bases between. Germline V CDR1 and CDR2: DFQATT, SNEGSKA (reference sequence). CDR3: CSASLQGTTNSPLHF. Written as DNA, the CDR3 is TGCAGTGCTAGTTTACAGGGCACTACAAATTCACCCCTCCACTTT.

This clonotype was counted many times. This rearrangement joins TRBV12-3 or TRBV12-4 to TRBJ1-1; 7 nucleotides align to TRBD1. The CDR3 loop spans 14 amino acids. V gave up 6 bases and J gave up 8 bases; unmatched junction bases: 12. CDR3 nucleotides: TGTGCCAGCAGCTGGACAGGCGGGGGTATCGAAGCTTTCTTT. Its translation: CASSWTGGGIEAFF.

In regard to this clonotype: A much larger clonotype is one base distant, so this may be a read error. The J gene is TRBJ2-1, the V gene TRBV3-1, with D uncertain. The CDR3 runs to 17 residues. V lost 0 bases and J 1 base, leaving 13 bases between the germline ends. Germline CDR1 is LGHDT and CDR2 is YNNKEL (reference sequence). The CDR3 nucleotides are TGTGCCAGCAGCCAAGATATGGCGGTCACTTCCTACAATGAGCAGTTCTTC. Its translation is CASSQDMAVTSYNEQFF.

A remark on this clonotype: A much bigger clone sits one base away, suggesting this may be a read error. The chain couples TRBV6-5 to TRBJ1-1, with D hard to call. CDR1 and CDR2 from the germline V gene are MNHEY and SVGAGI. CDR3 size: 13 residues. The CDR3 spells CASRYSRNTEAFF. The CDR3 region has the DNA TGTGCCAGCCGTTACTCGAGAAACACTGAAGCTTTCTTT.

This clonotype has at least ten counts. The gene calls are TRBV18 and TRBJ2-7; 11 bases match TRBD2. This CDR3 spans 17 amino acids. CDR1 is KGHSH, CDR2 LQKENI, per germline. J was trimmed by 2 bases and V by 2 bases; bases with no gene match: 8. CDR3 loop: CASSPRRLAGSPYEQYF. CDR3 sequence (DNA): TGTGCCAGCTCACCAAGACGACTAGCGGGATCCCCCTACGAGCAGTACTTC.

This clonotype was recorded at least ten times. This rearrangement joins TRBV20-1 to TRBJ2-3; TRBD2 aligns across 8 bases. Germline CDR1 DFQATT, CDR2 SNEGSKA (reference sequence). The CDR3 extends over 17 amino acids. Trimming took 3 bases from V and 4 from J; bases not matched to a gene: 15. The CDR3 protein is CSARSLAGPVGPDTQYF. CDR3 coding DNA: TGCAGTGCTAGGTCGCTAGCGGGCCCAGTGGGGCCAGATACGCAGTATTTT.

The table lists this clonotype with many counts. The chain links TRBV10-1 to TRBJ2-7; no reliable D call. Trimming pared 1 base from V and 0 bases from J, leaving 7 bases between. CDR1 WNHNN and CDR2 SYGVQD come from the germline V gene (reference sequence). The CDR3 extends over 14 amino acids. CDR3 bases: TGCGCCAGCAGTGAGTGGCCTGGCTCCTACGAGCAGTACTTC. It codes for CASSEWPGSYEQYF.

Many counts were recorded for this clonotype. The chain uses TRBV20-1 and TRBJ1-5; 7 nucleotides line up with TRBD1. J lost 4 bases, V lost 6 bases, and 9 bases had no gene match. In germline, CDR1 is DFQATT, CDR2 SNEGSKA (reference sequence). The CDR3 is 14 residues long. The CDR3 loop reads CSARRDSLNQPQHF. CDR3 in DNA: TGCAGTGCCCGCCGGGACAGCCTTAATCAGCCCCAGCATTTT.

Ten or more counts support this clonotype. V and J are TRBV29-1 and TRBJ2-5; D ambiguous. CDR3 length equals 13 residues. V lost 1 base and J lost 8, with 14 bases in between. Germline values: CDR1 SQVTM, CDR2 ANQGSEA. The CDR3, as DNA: TGCAGCGTTGAAGTGGAACGGGCAGGTACCCAGTACTTC. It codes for CSVEVERAGTQYF.

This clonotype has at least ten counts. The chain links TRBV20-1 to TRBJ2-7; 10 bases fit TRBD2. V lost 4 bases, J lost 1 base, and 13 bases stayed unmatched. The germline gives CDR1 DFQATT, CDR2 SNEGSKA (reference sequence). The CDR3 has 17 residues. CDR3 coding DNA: TGCAGTGCTACCATTCCTAATAGCGGGAGGTTGTCCTACGAGCAGTACTTC. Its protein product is CSATIPNSGRLSYEQYF.

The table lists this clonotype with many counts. This chain's CDR3 is CASSYSLASGSNTGELFF. The CDR3 DNA is TGTGCCAGCAGTTACTCCTTGGCTAGCGGGTCGAACACCGGGGAGCTGTTTTTT. V and J are TRBV6-2 or TRBV6-3 and TRBJ2-2, with TRBD2 identical over 8 bases. Germline CDR1 MNHEY, CDR2 SVGEGT. The CDR3 is 18 residues long. J gave up 0 bases and V 0 bases, and 6 bases lay outside the gene matches.